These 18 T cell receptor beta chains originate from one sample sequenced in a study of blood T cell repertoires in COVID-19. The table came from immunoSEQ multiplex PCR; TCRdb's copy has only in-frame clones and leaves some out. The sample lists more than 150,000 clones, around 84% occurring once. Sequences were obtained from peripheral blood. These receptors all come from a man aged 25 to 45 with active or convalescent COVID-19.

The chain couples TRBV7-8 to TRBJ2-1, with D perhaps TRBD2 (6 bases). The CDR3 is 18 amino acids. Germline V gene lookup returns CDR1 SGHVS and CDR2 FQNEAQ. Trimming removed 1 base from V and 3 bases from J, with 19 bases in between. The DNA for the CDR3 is TGTGCCAGCAGCTTAGTCGGAATCTTAACGCGGGACTACAATGAGCAGTTCTTC. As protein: CASSLVGILTRDYNEQFF.

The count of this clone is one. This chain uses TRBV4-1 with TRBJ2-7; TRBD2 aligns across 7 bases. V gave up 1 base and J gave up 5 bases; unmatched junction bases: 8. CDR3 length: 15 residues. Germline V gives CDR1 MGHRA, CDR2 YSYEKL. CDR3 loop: CASSQAAREFDEQYF. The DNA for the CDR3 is TGCGCCAGCAGCCAAGCTGCGCGGGAGTTTGACGAGCAGTACTTC.

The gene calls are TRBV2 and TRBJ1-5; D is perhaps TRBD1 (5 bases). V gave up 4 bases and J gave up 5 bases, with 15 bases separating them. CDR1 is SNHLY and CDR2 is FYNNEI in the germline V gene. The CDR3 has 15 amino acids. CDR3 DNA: TGTGCCAGCAGTGCTAGGGGCTATCTAGATCAGCCCCAGCATTTT. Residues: CASSARGYLDQPQHF.

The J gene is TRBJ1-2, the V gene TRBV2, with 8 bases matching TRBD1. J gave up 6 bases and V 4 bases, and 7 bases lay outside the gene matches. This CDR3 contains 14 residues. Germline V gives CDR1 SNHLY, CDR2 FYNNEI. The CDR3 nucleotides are TGTGCCAGCAGTGCCGGACAGGGTCACAATGGCTACACCTTC. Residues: CASSAGQGHNGYTF.

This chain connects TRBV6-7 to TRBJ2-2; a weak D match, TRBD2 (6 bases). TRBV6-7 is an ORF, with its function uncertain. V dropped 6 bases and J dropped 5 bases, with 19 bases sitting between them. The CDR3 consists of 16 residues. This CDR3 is CASSVRVIGGTGELFF. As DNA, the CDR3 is TGTGCCAGCAGCGTTCGGGTAATAGGAGGGACCGGGGAGCTGTTTTTT.

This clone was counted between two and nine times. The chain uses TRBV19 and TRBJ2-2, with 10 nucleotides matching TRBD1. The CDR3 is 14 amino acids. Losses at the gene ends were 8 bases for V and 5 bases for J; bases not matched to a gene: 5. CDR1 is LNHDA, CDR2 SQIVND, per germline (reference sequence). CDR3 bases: TGTGCCAGTGCTCGGGACAGGGGAACCGGGGAGCTGTTTTTT. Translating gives CASARDRGTGELFF.

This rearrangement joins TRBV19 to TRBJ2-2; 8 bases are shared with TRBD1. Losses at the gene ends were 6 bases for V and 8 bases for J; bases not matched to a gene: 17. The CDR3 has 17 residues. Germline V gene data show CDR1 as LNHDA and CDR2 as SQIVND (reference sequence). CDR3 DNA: TGTGCCAGTAGAGGGCCGCGACAGGGGCGCGAACGGGGGGAGCTGTTTTTT. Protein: CASRGPRQGRERGELFF.

CDR3 residues: CASGQGSGANVLTF. The DNA for the CDR3 is TGTGCCAGCGGACAGGGATCTGGGGCCAACGTCCTGACTTTC. The chain carries TRBV5-6 and TRBJ2-6; 8 bases are shared with TRBD1. V lost 7 bases, J lost 1 base, and 1 base stayed unmatched. In germline, CDR1 is SGHDT, CDR2 YYEEEE. This CDR3 region has 14 residues.

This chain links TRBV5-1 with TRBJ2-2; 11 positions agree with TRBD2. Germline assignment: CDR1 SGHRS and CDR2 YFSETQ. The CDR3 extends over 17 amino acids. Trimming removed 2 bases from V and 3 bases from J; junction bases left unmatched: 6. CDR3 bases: TGCGCCAGCAGCTTTATGGGACTAGCGGAGCACACCGGGGAGCTGTTTTTT. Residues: CASSFMGLAEHTGELFF.

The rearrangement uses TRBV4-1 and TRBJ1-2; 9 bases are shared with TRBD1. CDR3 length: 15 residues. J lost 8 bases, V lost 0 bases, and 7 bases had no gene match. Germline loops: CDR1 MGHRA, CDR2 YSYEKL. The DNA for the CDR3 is TGCGCCAGCAGCCAAGATAGACAGGGGGTAGACGGCTACACCTTC. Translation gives CASSQDRQGVDGYTF.

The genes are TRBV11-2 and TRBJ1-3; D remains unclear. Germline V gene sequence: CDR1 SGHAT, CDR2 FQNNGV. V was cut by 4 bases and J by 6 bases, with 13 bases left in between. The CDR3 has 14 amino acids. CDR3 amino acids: CASSSRRGVNTIYF. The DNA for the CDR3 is TGTGCCAGCAGCTCCCGGCGGGGTGTAAACACCATATATTTT.

Here the CDR3 reads CASSLALYRATGELFF. CDR3 DNA sequence: TGCGCCAGCAGCTTGGCCTTGTACAGGGCTACCGGGGAGCTGTTTTTT. J is TRBJ2-2 and V is TRBV5-1; D is perhaps TRBD1 (6 bases). Trimming took 0 bases from V and 5 from J, leaving 14 bases between them. The CDR3 length is 16 residues. Germline V gene sequence: CDR1 SGHRS, CDR2 YFSETQ.

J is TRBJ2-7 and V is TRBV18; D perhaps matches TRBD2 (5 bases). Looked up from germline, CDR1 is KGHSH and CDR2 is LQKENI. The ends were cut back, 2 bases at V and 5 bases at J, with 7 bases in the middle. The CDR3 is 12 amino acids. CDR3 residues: CASSPEGHEQYF. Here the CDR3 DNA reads TGTGCCAGCTCACCAGAGGGTCACGAGCAGTACTTC.

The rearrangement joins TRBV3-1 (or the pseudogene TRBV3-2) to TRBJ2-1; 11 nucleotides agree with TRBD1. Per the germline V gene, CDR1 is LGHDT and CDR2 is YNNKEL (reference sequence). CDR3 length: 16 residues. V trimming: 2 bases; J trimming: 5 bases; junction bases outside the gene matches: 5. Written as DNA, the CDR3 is TGTGCCAGCAGCCAATTGGACAGGGGGCCAAACAATGAGCAGTTCTTC. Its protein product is CASSQLDRGPNNEQFF.

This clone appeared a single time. CDR3 sequence reads: CASSSGTGISGGYTF. The CDR3 DNA is TGTGCCAGCAGCTCCGGGACAGGTATATCGGGGGGCTACACCTTC. This sequence joins TRBV28 and TRBJ1-2; TRBD1 agrees at 8 bases. Losses at the gene ends were 6 bases for V and 8 bases for J; bases not matched to a gene: 14. Germline CDR1 and CDR2: MDHEN and SYDVKM. The CDR3 is made up of 15 amino acids.

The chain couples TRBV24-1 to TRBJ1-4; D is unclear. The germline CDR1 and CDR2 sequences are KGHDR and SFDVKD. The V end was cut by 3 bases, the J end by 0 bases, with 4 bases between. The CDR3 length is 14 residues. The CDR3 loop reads CATSDGPTNEKLFF. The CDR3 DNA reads TGTGCCACCAGTGATGGGCCAACTAATGAAAAACTGTTTTTT.

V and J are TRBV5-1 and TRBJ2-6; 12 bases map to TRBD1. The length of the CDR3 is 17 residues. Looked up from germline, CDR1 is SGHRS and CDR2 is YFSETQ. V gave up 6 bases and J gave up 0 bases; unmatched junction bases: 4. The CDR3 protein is CASTGTGGASGANVLTF. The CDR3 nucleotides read TGCGCCAGCACCGGGACAGGGGGCGCCTCTGGGGCCAACGTCCTGACTTTC.

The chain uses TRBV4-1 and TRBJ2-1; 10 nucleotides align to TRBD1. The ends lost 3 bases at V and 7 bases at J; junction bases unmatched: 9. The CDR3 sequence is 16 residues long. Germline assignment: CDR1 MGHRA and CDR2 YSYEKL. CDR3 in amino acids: CASSHELGQGGNEQFF. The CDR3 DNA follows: TGCGCCAGCAGCCATGAGTTAGGACAGGGGGGTAATGAGCAGTTCTTC.